This entry describes one T cell receptor beta chain. No antigen is known for it. With 60 Vbeta and 13 Jbeta primers, the PCR was carried out. This table comes from immunoSEQ multiplex PCR, and its TCRdb copy is limited to in-frame clones, with some not included. Of 120,000 to 150,000 clones in the sample, more than 70% are singletons; the top ten hold under 1.5%. The data are from a study of cytomegalovirus exposure and HLA in healthy donors. Study conclusions and caveats: It was taken for granted in presence/absence analyses that sequencing depth across donors was roughly uniform. There were several of the most significant clusters that appeared linked to common viral pathogens in a later analysis. Sequencing artifact likely explains a cluster of highly shared sequence variants.

The CDR3 is 17 residues long. V lost 3 bases, J lost 9 bases, and 12 bases stayed unmatched. The germline V gene encodes CDR1 ENHRY and CDR2 SYGVKD. The specimen was PBMCs. The genes are TRBV10-3 and TRBJ2-1, with TRBD2 matching over 12 bases. This clonotype originated in a male donor in good health and CMV-seropositive. For the CDR3, the DNA is TGTGCCATCAGTGATTTAGCGCTAGCGGGAGGGGCGGGTGAGCAGTTCTTC. Translating gives CAISDLALAGGAGEQFF.